This TCR beta chain was recovered during a study of blood T cell repertoires in COVID-19. For the study at large: Samples representing acute and convalescent COVID-19 were sourced from the United States, Italy and Spain. Nucleic acid was either cDNA or gDNA, and it came from T cells, B-cell-depleted T cells, or PBMCs.

In Seattle, patients joined the study during active infection and were tracked longitudinally. Measured with immunoSEQ multiplex PCR; TCRdb has only the in-frame clones, and not every one. The top ten hold about 2.9% of the sample, which has 390,000 or so clones, about 89% seen once. This clonotype originated in a woman under 40 with COVID-19, enrolled during active disease. The sample comprised peripheral blood.

The CDR3 DNA reads as TGTGCCAGCTCGCCGAAGCCGGACAGGGTCTCCTACGAGCAGTACTTC. Encoded protein: CASSPKPDRVSYEQYF. The chain employs TRBV18 and TRBJ2-7; 8 bases line up with TRBD1. Trimming cost V 6 bases and J 0 bases; bases outside gene matches: 10. The germline gives CDR1 KGHSH, CDR2 LQKENI. The length of the CDR3 is 16 residues.